The entry that follows covers one TCR beta chain sequence. Antigen specificity is unknown. Two oligonucleotides, mixed equimolar, formed the beta constant-region primer covering TRBC1 and TRBC2. The ligated cDNA underwent four PCR rounds using SP2 and nested alpha and beta constant-region primers. An oligonucleotide with the SP2 primer and a 12-nucleotide UMI was ligated to the cDNA 3' end. Using its own MiXCR run on the UMI-ligation and nested PCR reads, TCRdb lists one record per CDR3 protein. The sample lists about 120,000 distinct CDR3 sequences, 30% to 45% occurring once. This entry belongs to a study of naive and memory T cell subsets. Whole-study results and caveats: Each distinct alpha or beta sequence counts as one clonotype.

Overnight CMV lysate stimulation of fresh PBMCs defined donor CMV status by CD4+ IFNgamma. The clonotype was recovered from a human donor in good health. Sample: central memory CD4+ T cells from blood.

CDR3 amino acids: CASSPRGAGANVLTF. The CDR3 DNA reads TGTGCCAGCAGTCCACGAGGGGCTGGGGCCAACGTCCTGACTTTC. The chain employs TRBV28 and TRBJ2-6; the D gene could be TRBD1 or TRBD2 (5 bases each). The CDR3 totals 15 residues. CDR1 is MDHEN, CDR2 SYDVKM, per germline. Between the trimmed V and J ends, which lost 5 bases and 2 bases, there was a span of 10 bases.